The T cell receptor beta chain described here comes from a study of T cell clones after liver transplantation. The assay was immunoSEQ multiplex PCR, and TCRdb's table has in-frame clones only and misses some. Here the sample spans roughly 20,000 clones, 80% to 95% being singletons. Per germline, CDR1 SGDLS and CDR2 YYNGEE. Trimming took off 6 bases at V and 0 bases at J, with 8 bases between the two ends. The CDR3 sequence is 13 residues long. The receptor's source is a human patient who received a liver transplant. The graft donor may have contributed some T cells. This rearrangement joins TRBV9 to TRBJ2-3; D is ambiguous. Sequencing used CD8+ T cells from blood, obtained less than 27 months after liver transplant. The CDR3 nucleotides are TGTGCCAGCACCGAATGGAGCACAGATACGCAGTATTTT. Translated, it gives CASTEWSTDTQYF.